This TCR beta chain was profiled in a study of blood T cells in healthy people across ages. General study findings and limits: Versus aged donors, long-lived donors had higher diversity and more naive CD4+ cells. Among T cells, TCR beta diversity per million cells dropped roughly linearly as age rose.

Notes on this clonotype: Its cognate antigen is unknown. This may come from a read error, since a much larger clone is one base off.

The second PCR ran about 6 to 12 cycles with a sample-barcoded 5' primer and J-beta primers. TCRdb re-analysed the 5' RACE reads in MiXCR, keeping a single row per CDR3 protein. The sample lists 750,000 to 950,000 distinct CDR3 sequences; roughly 25% were seen once. The V and J ends lost 7 bases and 5 bases respectively, with 20 bases between them. This CDR3 has 14 amino acids. CDR1 and CDR2 from the germline V gene are DFQATT and SNEGSKA (reference sequence). This sample also belongs to another study, concerning T cells of mothers and their children. That study adds: Study donors consisted of a few healthy Caucasian mothers and their six children.

The chain couples TRBV20-1 to TRBJ2-5; D unclear. The sequence was collected from a boy aged 5-17 years in good health. Sequenced sample: blood. CDR3 coding DNA: TGCAGTGGCTGTCAGGCCTCGGACCCGGAGACCCAGTACTTC. Translating it yields CSGCQASDPETQYF.